This T cell receptor (beta chain) originates from a study of T cells in localized non-small cell lung cancer. Study-wide results and limits: Only one tumor region went through sequencing, so heterogeneity may still be there. Paired adjacent lung recovered a median around 60 of the top 100 tumor clones.

This CDR3 has 15 residues. V was trimmed by 4 bases and J by 0 bases, leaving 11 bases between them. Germline V gene data show CDR1 as MDHEN and CDR2 as SYDVKM. In regard to this clone: What it binds is not known.

Method: immunoSEQ multiplex PCR; TCRdb's copy keeps in-frame clones and lacks some. The table shows tens of thousands of clones, with roughly 90% occurring only once. The material sequenced was peripheral blood, taken before any cancer treatment. The chain employs TRBV28 and TRBJ2-3; D gene unclear. The TCR sequence derives from a woman aged 35-70 years with stage I lung adenocarcinoma. The CDR3 loop is CASSSSKKSTDTQYF. The CDR3 bases are TGTGCCAGCAGTTCGTCTAAAAAGAGCACAGATACGCAGTATTTT.